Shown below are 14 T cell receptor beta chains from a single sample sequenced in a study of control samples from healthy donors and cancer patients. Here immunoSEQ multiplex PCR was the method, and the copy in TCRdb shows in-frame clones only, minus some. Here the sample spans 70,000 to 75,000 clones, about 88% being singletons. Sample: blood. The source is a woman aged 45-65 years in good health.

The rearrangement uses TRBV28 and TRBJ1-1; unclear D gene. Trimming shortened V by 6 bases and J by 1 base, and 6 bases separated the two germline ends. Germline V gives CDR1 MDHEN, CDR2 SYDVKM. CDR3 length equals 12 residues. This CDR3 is CASRARNTEAFF. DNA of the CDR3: TGTGCCAGCAGGGCGAGGAACACTGAAGCTTTCTTT.

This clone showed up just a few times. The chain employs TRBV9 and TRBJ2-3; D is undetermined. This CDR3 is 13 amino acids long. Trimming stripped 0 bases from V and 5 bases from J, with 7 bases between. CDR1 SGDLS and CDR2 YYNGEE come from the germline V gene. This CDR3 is CASSVATVDTQYF. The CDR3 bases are TGTGCCAGCAGCGTAGCTACGGTAGATACGCAGTATTTT.

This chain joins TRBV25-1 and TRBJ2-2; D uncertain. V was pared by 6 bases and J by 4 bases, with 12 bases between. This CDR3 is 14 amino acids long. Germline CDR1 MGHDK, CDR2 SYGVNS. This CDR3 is CASRTPPPTGELFF. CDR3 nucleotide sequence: TGTGCCAGCAGGACGCCACCACCCACCGGGGAGCTGTTTTTT.

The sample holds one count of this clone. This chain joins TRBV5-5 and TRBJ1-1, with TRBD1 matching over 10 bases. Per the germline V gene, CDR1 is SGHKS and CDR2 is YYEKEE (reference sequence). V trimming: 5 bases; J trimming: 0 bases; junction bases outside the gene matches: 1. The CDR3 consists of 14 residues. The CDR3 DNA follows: TGTGCCAGCAGAGACAGGGGGCTGAACACTGAAGCTTTCTTT. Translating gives CASRDRGLNTEAFF.

CDR3 residues: CSVETGYGQPQHF. CDR3 bases: TGCAGCGTTGAAACTGGGTACGGTCAGCCCCAGCATTTT. The gene calls are TRBV29-1 and TRBJ1-5; D call uncertain. There are 13 residues in the CDR3. The ends were cut back, 2 bases at V and 6 bases at J, with 11 bases in the middle. The germline CDR1 and CDR2 sequences are SQVTM and ANQGSEA.

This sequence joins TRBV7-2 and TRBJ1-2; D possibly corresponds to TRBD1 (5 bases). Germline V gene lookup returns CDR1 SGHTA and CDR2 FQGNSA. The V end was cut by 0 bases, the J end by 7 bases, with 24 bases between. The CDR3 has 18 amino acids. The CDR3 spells CASSLALGTRGGGGGYTF. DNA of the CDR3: TGTGCCAGCAGCTTAGCGCTTGGAACCCGAGGTGGGGGGGGTGGCTACACCTTC. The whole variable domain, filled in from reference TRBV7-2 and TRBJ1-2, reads GAGVSQSPSNKVTEKGKDVELRCDPISGHTALYWYRQSLGQGLEFLIYFQGNSAPDKSGLPSDRFSAERTGGSVSTLTIQRTQQEDSAVYLCASSLALGTRGGGGGYTFGSGTRLTVV.

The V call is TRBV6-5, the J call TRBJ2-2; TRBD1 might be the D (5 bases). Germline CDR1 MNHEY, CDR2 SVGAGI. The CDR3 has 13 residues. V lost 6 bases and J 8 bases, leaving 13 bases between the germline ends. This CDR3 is CASRQGFIGELFF. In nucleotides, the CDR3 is TGTGCCAGCAGGCAGGGTTTTATAGGGGAGCTGTTTTTT.

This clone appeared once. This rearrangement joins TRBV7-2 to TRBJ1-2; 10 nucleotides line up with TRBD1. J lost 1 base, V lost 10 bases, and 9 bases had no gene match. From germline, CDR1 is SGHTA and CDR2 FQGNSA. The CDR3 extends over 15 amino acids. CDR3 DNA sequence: TGTGCCAAAAGGGGGGACAGGGGAAATAACTATGGCTACACCTTC. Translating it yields CAKRGDRGNNYGYTF. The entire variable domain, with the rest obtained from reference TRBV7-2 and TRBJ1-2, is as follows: GAGVSQSPSNKVTEKGKDVELRCDPISGHTALYWYRQSLGQGLEFLIYFQGNSAPDKSGLPSDRFSAERTGGSVSTLTIQRTQQEDSAVYLCAKRGDRGNNYGYTFGSGTRLTVV.

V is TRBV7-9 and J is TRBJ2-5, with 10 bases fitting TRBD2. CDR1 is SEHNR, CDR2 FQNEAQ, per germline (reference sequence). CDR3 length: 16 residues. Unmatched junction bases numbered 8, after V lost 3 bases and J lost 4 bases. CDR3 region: CASSFISGRGGETQYF. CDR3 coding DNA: TGTGCCAGCAGCTTTATCAGCGGGAGGGGTGGAGAGACCCAGTACTTC.

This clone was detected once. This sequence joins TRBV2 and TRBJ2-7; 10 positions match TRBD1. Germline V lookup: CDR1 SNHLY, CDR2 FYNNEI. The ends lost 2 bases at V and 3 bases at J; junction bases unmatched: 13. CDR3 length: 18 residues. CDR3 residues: CASSELPSGRTGGYEQYF. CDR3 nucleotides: TGTGCCAGCAGTGAACTACCGTCCGGTCGGACAGGGGGCTACGAGCAGTACTTC.

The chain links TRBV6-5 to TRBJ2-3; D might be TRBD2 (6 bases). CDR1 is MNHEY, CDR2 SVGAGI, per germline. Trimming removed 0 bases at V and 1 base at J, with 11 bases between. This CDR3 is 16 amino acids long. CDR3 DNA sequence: TGTGCCAGCAGTTACTCCGGCGGGACGGGCACAGATACGCAGTATTTT. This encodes CASSYSGGTGTDTQYF.

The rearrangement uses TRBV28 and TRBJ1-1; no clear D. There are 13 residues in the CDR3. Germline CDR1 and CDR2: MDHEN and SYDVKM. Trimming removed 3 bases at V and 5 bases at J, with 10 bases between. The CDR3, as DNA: TGTGCCAGCAGTTTCGGGTTTGGGACTGAAGCTTTCTTT. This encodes CASSFGFGTEAFF.

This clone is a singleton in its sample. The CDR3 region has the DNA TGTGCCAGTTGGACGGGGAGCTCTGGAAACACCATATATTTT. Translation gives CASWTGSSGNTIYF. The V and J genes are TRBV19 and TRBJ1-3; D not certain. The germline V and J ends were trimmed by 8 bases and 0 bases, with 11 bases remaining between them. The V gene's germline CDR1 is LNHDA and CDR2 SQIVND (reference sequence). The CDR3 sequence is 14 residues long.

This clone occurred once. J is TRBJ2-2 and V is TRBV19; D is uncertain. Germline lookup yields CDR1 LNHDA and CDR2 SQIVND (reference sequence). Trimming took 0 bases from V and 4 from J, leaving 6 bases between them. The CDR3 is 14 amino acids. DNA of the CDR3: TGTGCCAGTAGTATAGATCGTGGCACCGGGGAGCTGTTTTTT. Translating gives CASSIDRGTGELFF.